A single sample gave rise to the 2 T cell receptor beta chains below, sequenced in a study of cytomegalovirus exposure and HLA in healthy donors. A multiplex PCR was run with 60 Vbeta primers and 13 Jbeta primers. TCRdb's copy holds only in-frame clones and misses some; the assay was immunoSEQ multiplex PCR. Of approximately 250,000 clones listed, roughly 85% are singletons. Sequenced: PBMCs. These receptors were taken from a girl aged 2 to 10 in good health and CMV-seronegative.

The V call is TRBV6-5, the J call TRBJ2-7, with D perhaps matching TRBD1 (6 bases). Germline lookup yields CDR1 MNHEY and CDR2 SVGAGI. V was cut by 8 bases and J by 3 bases, with 11 bases left in between. This CDR3 contains 12 residues. The CDR3 reads CASPGHLYEQYF. The CDR3, as DNA: TGTGCCAGCCCGGGACACCTCTACGAGCAGTACTTC.

V gene TRBV27 combines with J gene TRBJ2-5; TRBD1 might be the D (5 bases). V lost 0 bases and J 1 base, leaving 15 bases between the germline ends. Germline-derived CDR1 and CDR2 are MNHEY and SMNVEV (reference sequence). CDR3 length: 17 residues. The CDR3, as DNA: TGTGCCAGCAGTTTATCGTGGGTGCGGACAACCCAAGAGACCCAGTACTTC. Amino acid sequence: CASSLSWVRTTQETQYF.